This T cell receptor beta chain derives from a study of blood T cell repertoires in COVID-19. Study context: The study drew acute and convalescent COVID-19 samples from the United States, Italy and Spain.

Original data processing: Estimation of nucleated cell counts was performed using reference gene primer amplification. TCRdb keeps only in-frame clones here, not all; method: immunoSEQ multiplex PCR. V and J calls and clone size follow that table, whereas D and trimming were derived from the DNA. The sample shows more than 150,000 clones, approximately 78% of them seen only once. J was trimmed by 8 bases and V by 4 bases; bases with no gene match: 3. The CDR3 length is 13 residues. Germline CDR1 reads SGDLS; CDR2 reads YYNGEE. The chain is built from TRBV9 and TRBJ1-6; 7 bases fit TRBD1. The sample comprised peripheral blood. This TCR derives from a woman older than 75 with active or convalescent COVID-19. The CDR3 is CASSLDRDSPLHF. In nucleotides, the CDR3 is TGTGCCAGCAGCCTCGACAGGGATTCACCCCTCCACTTT. Combining the CDR3 with reference TRBV9 and TRBJ1-6 gives the whole variable domain DSGVTQTPKHLITATGQRVTLRCSPRSGDLSVYWYQQSLDQGLQFLIQYYNGEERAKGNILERFSAQQFPDLHSELNLSSLELGDSALYFCASSLDRDSPLHFGNGTRLTVT.